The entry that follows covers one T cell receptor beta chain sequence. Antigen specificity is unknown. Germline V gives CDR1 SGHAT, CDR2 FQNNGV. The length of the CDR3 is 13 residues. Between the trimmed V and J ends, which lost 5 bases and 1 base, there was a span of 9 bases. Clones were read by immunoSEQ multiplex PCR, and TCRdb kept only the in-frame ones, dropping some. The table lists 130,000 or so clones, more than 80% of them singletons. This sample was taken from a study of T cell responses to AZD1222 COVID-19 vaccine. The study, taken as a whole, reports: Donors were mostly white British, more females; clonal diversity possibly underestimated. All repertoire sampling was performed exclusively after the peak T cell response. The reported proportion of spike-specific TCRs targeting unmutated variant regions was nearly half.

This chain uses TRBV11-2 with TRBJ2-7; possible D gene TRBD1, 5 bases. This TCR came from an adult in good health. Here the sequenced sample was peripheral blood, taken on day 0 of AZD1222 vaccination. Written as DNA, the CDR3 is TGTGCCAGCAGCGTTGGACAATCCTACGAGCAGTACTTC. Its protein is CASSVGQSYEQYF.